This is a list of T cell receptor beta chains from one sample in a study of spatial heterogeneity in lung cancer. TCRdb reanalysed the 5' RACE reads using MiXCR and keeps one entry per CDR3 protein. Found here are about 95,000 distinct CDR3 sequences, approximately 8.6% of them singletons; the top ten hold 6.9%. The sequenced sample was PBMCs, obtained at surgery. These receptors came from a male donor with early-stage non-small cell lung cancer. CDR3s include the opening cysteine and the closing phenylalanine or tryptophan. A D gene is named only where the DNA matches it firmly. Expanded clones get a size class; other rows say once, few or many, or leave the size out.

D	J	size	V	CDR3	DNA
NA	TRBJ1-2	few	TRBV29-1	CSVEKGDYGYTF	TGCAGCGTTGAGAAGGGCGACTATGGCTACACCTTC
TRBD2	TRBJ2-1	few	TRBV15	CATSRDGRGTYNEQFF	TGTGCCACCAGCAGAGACGGGAGGGGGACCTACAATGAGCAGTTCTTC
NA	TRBJ2-7	few	TRBV21-1	CASSKLAGGLYEQYF	TGTGCCAGCAGCAAGTTAGCGGGAGGACTCTACGAGCAGTACTTC
NA	TRBJ1-2	many	TRBV29-1	CSVDKGDPHYGYTF	TGCAGCGTTGACAAAGGTGACCCCCACTATGGCTACACCTTC
NA	TRBJ2-3	few	TRBV27	CASSLTFMLTGDTDTQYF	TGTGCCAGCAGTTTAACTTTCATGTTGACGGGAGACACAGATACGCAGTATTTT
TRBD1	TRBJ2-1	few	TRBV2	CASSEEGGSEQFF	TGTGCCAGCAGTGAAGAAGGGGGCAGTGAGCAGTTCTTC
TRBD1	TRBJ2-7	NA	TRBV19	CASSIAGRGTSYEQYF	TGTGCCAGTAGTATAGCTGGCAGGGGGACCTCCTACGAGCAGTACTTC
TRBD2	TRBJ2-1	many	TRBV27	CASRGLGTSGSSSYNEQFF	TGTGCCAGCAGGGGATTAGGGACTAGCGGGTCCAGCTCCTACAATGAGCAGTTCTTC
NA	TRBJ2-7	NA	TRBV18	CASSPGTVSYEQYF	TGTGCCAGCTCACCAGGGACGGTCTCCTACGAGCAGTACTTC
NA	TRBJ1-1	few	TRBV30	CAWLGNHEAFF	TGTGCCTGGCTGGGGAATCATGAAGCTTTCTTT
NA	TRBJ2-7	medium-sized	TRBV6-2/TRBV6-3	CASRLTAVYEQYF	TGTGCCAGCAGGCTGACTGCTGTCTACGAGCAGTACTTC
TRBD2	TRBJ2-1	NA	TRBV9	CASSVGAGGQGEQFF	TGTGCCAGCAGCGTAGGAGCGGGGGGGCAAGGTGAGCAGTTCTTC
NA	TRBJ2-3	once	TRBV25-1	CASSEPGARTDTQYF	TGTGCCAGCAGTGAACCAGGGGCTCGCACAGATACGCAGTATTTT
NA	TRBJ1-1	many	TRBV18	CASSPSLGVNTEAFF	TGTGCCAGCTCACCATCCCTGGGGGTTAACACTGAAGCTTTCTTT
NA	TRBJ2-7	NA	TRBV21-1	CASGERGNYEQYF	TGTGCCAGCGGCGAAAGGGGAAACTACGAGCAGTACTTC
NA	TRBJ2-2	NA	TRBV7-9	CASRGTANTGELFF	TGTGCCAGCAGGGGGACGGCTAACACCGGGGAGCTGTTTTTT
NA	TRBJ1-1	many	TRBV6-1	CASSRSEAFF	TGTGCCAGCAGCCGCAGTGAAGCTTTCTTT
TRBD1	TRBJ2-4	few	TRBV28	CASSFVGDSLAKNIQYF	TGTGCCAGCAGTTTTGTTGGGGACAGCCTAGCCAAAAACATTCAGTACTTC
TRBD2	TRBJ2-1	NA	TRBV28	CASSRLAGGHNEQFF	TGTGCCAGCAGCCGACTAGCGGGAGGTCACAATGAGCAGTTCTTC
NA	TRBJ2-2	NA	TRBV12-3/TRBV12-4	CASSLTQGSTGELFF	TGTGCCAGCAGTTTAACACAGGGAAGCACCGGGGAGCTGTTTTTT
TRBD1	TRBJ2-7	NA	TRBV25-1	CASSADRGPNEQYF	TGCGCCAGCAGTGCTGACAGGGGCCCCAACGAGCAGTACTTC
NA	TRBJ2-4	few	TRBV3-1	CASSQDGAGLYKNIQYF	TGTGCCAGCAGCCAAGATGGCGCGGGTCTTTACAAAAACATTCAGTACTTC
NA	TRBJ2-5	many	TRBV28	CASTGPRETQYF	TGTGCCAGCACCGGCCCTCGGGAGACCCAGTACTTC
TRBD1	TRBJ2-7	many	TRBV18	CASSPLSGTGSSYEQYF	TGTGCCAGCTCACCTTTATCAGGGACAGGTAGCTCCTACGAGCAGTACTTC
TRBD1	TRBJ1-4	many	TRBV7-8	CASSGYRGPFATNEKLFF	TGTGCCAGCAGCGGATACAGGGGGCCGTTTGCAACTAATGAAAAACTGTTTTTT
NA	TRBJ2-5	NA	TRBV29-1	CSVVGQETQYF	TGCAGCGTTGTCGGACAAGAGACCCAGTACTTC
NA	TRBJ1-1	NA	TRBV15	CATSRDQVGEAYF	TGTGCCACCAGCAGAGATCAGGTCGGGGAAGCTTACTTT
TRBD2	TRBJ2-7	few	TRBV27	CASSSDLGGTKDEQYF	TGTGCCAGCAGTTCTGATTTGGGGGGGACTAAGGACGAGCAGTACTTC
TRBD2	TRBJ2-2	many	TRBV28	CASRRTSGRTGELFF	TGTGCCAGCAGAAGGACTAGCGGGAGGACCGGGGAGCTGTTTTTT
NA	TRBJ2-4	many	TRBV29-1	CSVETGLAKNIQYF	TGCAGCGTTGAAACAGGACTAGCCAAAAACATTCAGTACTTC
TRBD1	TRBJ2-5	few	TRBV2	CASCLTGAPETQYF	TGTGCCAGCTGCTTGACAGGGGCCCCAGAGACCCAGTACTTC
NA	TRBJ2-2	NA	TRBV3-1	CASSQVYRGNGELFF	TGTGCCAGCAGCCAAGTTTACAGAGGGAACGGGGAGCTGTTTTTT
NA	TRBJ2-5	NA	TRBV3-1	CASSHSRYQETQYF	TGTGCCAGCAGCCATTCCCGTTACCAAGAGACCCAGTACTTC
TRBD1	TRBJ1-2	many	TRBV5-1	CASSPGSGGGGYTF	TGCGCCAGCAGCCCCGGGTCAGGGGGAGGTGGCTACACCTTC
TRBD1	TRBJ2-1	many	TRBV11-2	CASSLWRQGVNEQFF	TGTGCCAGCAGCTTATGGAGACAGGGGGTCAATGAGCAGTTCTTC
TRBD2	TRBJ2-1	NA	TRBV6-5	CASSSLGLAGAGNEQFF	TGTGCCAGCAGCTCCTTGGGACTAGCGGGAGCGGGCAATGAGCAGTTCTTC
NA	TRBJ2-5	few	TRBV4-2	CASIRAGDNGRETQYF	TGTGCCAGCATCCGGGCCGGGGACAACGGAAGGGAGACCCAGTACTTC
NA	TRBJ2-2	many	TRBV9	CASSLMGRRGGTGELFF	TGTGCCAGCAGTTTAATGGGACGCCGGGGAGGCACCGGGGAGCTGTTTTTT
TRBD2	TRBJ2-2	many	TRBV4-2	CASSPASGGARELFF	TGTGCCAGCAGCCCGGCTAGCGGGGGGGCCCGGGAGCTGTTTTTT
NA	TRBJ1-3	NA	TRBV28	CASSSRGRLISGNTIYF	TGTGCCAGCAGCTCCCGGGGACGGCTTATCTCTGGAAACACCATATATTTT